This TCR beta chain is from a study of identical twins. Findings and caveats of the study: Out-of-frame alpha sequences common to twins exhibited an excess of low generation probability. Weaker excess twin sharing was seen among beta out-of-frame sequences. Memory repertoires showed no such pattern, whereas abundant cord blood beta clonotypes carried fewer insertions.

This clonotype occurred a few times. The antigen is unknown. From the 5' RACE reads, TCRdb called clonotypes with MiXCR, one entry per CDR3 protein. The table includes under 500,000 distinct CDR3 sequences, roughly an eighth detected once. These data also formed part of another study, on yellow fever vaccine responses in identical twins. That study adds: Twins reportedly appeared to share part of their vaccine T cell response while keeping part individual.

Sequencing was done on a sample of CD4+ T cells sorted from blood. The sequence came from a woman aged 18-29 years in good health.

The CDR3 sequence is CASSEGKREGRWETQYF. The CDR3, as DNA: TGTGCCAGCAGTGAAGGGAAGCGGGAGGGCCGCTGGGAGACCCAGTACTTC. This rearrangement joins TRBV2 to TRBJ2-5; 10 bases match TRBD2. The ends lost 1 base at V and 5 bases at J; junction bases unmatched: 10. Germline-derived CDR1 and CDR2 are SNHLY and FYNNEI. The CDR3 runs 17 residues.